This TCR beta chain was found in a study of T cells expressing NK-cell markers. Whole-study context: The TCR beta repertoires were obtained from sorted CD3+CD56+NKG2C+, CD3+CD56+NKG2C- and CD3+CD56-NKG2C+ T cells.

The germline CDR1 and CDR2 sequences are KGHSH and LQKENI. This CDR3 region has 17 residues. Regarding the study as a whole: Also leading the CD3+CD56-NKG2C+ fraction in a handful of donors were these clonotypes. Dominant NKG2C+ clonotypes were found to form roughly 1.0-7.5% of CD8+ T cells in several donors.

It was by 5'RACE template switching with UMIs that TCR beta cDNA was made. Reanalyzing the 5' RACE reads, TCRdb keeps one entry per CDR3 protein, without DNA. The listing records approximately 440,000 distinct CDR3 sequences. On this clonotype: Its antigen remains unknown.

The receptor was derived from a woman in her forties or fifties in good health. The chain recombines TRBV18 with TRBJ2-1; TCRdb picks TRBD2, but there is no DNA to check that call. Sequencing was performed on blood T cells: a sorted CD56 or NKG2C T cell subset, CD4+ or CD8+ T cells, or bulk PBMC T cells (not recorded which). CDR3: CASSSRTSGGLYNEQFF. The full variable domain, its missing parts supplied by reference TRBV18 and TRBJ2-1, is NAGVMQNPRHLVRRRGQEARLRCSPMKGHSHVYWYRQLPEEGLKFMVYLQKENIIDESGMPKERFSAEFPKEGPSILRIQQVVRGDSAAYFCASSSRTSGGLYNEQFFGPGTRLTVL.